This T cell receptor (beta chain) emerged from a study of blood T cell repertoires in COVID-19. Turning to the study itself: The United States, Italy and Spain provided the acute and convalescent COVID-19 samples. Sample material is recorded as cDNA or gDNA derived from T cells, B-cell-depleted T cells, or PBMCs.

The CDR3 has 14 amino acids. V dropped 7 bases and J dropped 2; count of bases not matched to a gene: 5. Germline V lookup: CDR1 SNHLY, CDR2 FYNNEI. Seattle cases were enrolled at active infection and followed longitudinally. Authors' analysis steps: Estimates of nucleated cell counts were drawn from the amplification of reference gene primers. TCRdb's copy holds only in-frame clones and misses some; the assay was immunoSEQ multiplex PCR. The DNA was the basis for D and trimming; V, J and clone size are from that table. The profile covers 250,000 to 350,000 clones, with under 90% appearing a single time and 2.9% taken by the ten largest.

The chain combines TRBV2 with TRBJ1-2; TRBD1 agrees at 9 bases. The source of this sequence is a woman under 40 with COVID-19, enrolled during active disease. Input material: peripheral blood. CDR3 in amino acids: CASTYRGLNYGYTF. CDR3 coding DNA: TGTGCCAGCACTTACAGGGGGCTCAACTATGGCTACACCTTC.